This TCR beta chain comes out of a study of OX40 agonist ivuxolimab in advanced cancers. General study points: Among the lowest peripheral clonal expansion occurred in 0.1-3.0 mg/kg partial responders. Specificity for antigen went undetermined in the expanded peripheral T cells. On average, CD8+ T cells had more expanded clones than CD4+.

Anyone with autoimmune disease history or systemic immunosuppression was excluded. For this clone: Its specificity is unknown.

This CDR3 is built from 15 residues. The junction had 2 bases not matched to a gene; V was cut back by 0 bases and J by 8 bases. The germline gives CDR1 SGDLS, CDR2 YYNGEE. Sequencing used immunoSEQ multiplex PCR; TCRdb keeps in-frame clones, though not all of them. Counted here are about 43,000 clones, around 94% occurring once; the ten biggest clones make up approximately 10%. Specimen: CD4+ or CD8+ T cells sorted from blood, collected in a trial of the OX40 agonist ivuxolimab. The chain is built from TRBV9 and TRBJ2-2; 12 nucleotides align to TRBD2. This clonotype was obtained from an adult with an advanced solid tumor such as melanoma, head and neck, liver or kidney cancer. In DNA, the CDR3 is TGTGCCAGCAGCGTAGGGACTAGCGGGAAAGGGGAGCTGTTTTTT. This translates into CASSVGTSGKGELFF.